This T cell receptor (beta chain) was recovered during a study of T cells in localized non-small cell lung cancer. Note on this clone: Its target is unknown.

General study points: A median of roughly 55 of the top 100 tumor clones appeared in adjacent lung, which was paired and uninvolved. Highest T cell clonality was seen in uninvolved adjacent lung, surpassing that measured in tumor. Overall survival was longer when the density of T cells in the blood was higher.

Germline lookup yields CDR1 MNHNS and CDR2 SASEGT. V lost 2 bases, J lost 8 bases, and 12 bases lay in between. The CDR3 totals 13 residues. The table came from immunoSEQ multiplex PCR; TCRdb's copy has only in-frame clones and leaves some out. The sample yields over 20,000 clones, approximately 83% seen once. The clonotype was recovered from a male donor at least 60 years old with stage II squamous cell lung carcinoma. This rearrangement joins TRBV6-1 to TRBJ1-2; D gene ambiguous. Source: peripheral blood, taken before any cancer treatment. The CDR3 bases are TGTGCCAGCAGTGAATTGGCAACCGGCGGCTACACCTTC. Its translation is CASSELATGGYTF.